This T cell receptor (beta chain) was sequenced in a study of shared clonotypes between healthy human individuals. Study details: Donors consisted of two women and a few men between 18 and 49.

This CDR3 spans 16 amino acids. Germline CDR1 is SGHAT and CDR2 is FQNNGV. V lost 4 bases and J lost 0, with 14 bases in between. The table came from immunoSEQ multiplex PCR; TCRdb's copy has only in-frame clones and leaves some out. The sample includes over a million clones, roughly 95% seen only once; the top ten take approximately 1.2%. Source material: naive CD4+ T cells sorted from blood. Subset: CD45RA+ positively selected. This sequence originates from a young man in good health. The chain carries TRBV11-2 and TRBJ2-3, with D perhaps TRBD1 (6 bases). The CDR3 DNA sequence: TGTGCCAGCAGCTACGGACAGCGACCTAGCACAGATACGCAGTATTTT. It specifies CASSYGQRPSTDTQYF.